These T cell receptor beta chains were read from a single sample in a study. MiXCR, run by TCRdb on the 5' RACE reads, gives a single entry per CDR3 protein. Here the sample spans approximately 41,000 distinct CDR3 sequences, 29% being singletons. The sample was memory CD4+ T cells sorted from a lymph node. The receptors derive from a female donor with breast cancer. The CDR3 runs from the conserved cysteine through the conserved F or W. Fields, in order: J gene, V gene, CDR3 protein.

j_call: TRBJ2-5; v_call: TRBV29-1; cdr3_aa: CSVVKETQYF
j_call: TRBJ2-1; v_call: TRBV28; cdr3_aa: CASRTGLEQFF
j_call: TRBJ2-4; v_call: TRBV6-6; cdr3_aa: CASSLDRGAKNIQYF
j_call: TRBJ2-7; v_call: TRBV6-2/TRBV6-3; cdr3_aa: CASSPGGLIPYEQYF
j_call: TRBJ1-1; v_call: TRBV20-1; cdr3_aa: CSARDPGGGYNTEAFF
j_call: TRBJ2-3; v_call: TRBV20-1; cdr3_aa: CSARDLGQGHTDTQYF
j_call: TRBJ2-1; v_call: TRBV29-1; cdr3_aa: CSVAQPGLAYNEQFF
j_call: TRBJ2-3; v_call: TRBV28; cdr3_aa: CASSHPSGTITDTQYF
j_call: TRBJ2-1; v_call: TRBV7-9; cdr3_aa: CASSPLGYNEQFF
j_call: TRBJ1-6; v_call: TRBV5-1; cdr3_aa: CASSLSSGASPLHF
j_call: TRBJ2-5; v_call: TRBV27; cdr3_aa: CASSKDPTGGLETQYF
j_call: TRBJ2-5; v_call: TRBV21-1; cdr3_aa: CASSKESRSQETQYF
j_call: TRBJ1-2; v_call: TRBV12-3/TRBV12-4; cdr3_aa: CASSGGRTGGYTF
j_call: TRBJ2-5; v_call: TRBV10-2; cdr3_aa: CASSGPDGRETQYF
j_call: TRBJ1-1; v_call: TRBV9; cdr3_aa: CASSVGGATEAFF
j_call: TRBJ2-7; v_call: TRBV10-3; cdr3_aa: CAINSRDGYEQYF